Presented here are 31 T cell receptor beta chains from one specimen sequenced in a study of neurological immune-mediated disorders. A single record per CDR3 protein comes from TCRdb applying MiXCR to the 5' RACE reads. The sample carries tens of thousands of distinct CDR3 sequences, approximately 3.3% recorded once. The sequenced sample was PBMCs. Every receptor here comes from a man in his forties with multiple sclerosis.

This clonotype was seen ten or more times. V is TRBV10-2 and J is TRBJ2-3; TRBD2 aligns across 8 bases. The CDR3 spans 14 residues. CDR1 and CDR2 (germline): WSHSY, SAAADI. After removal of 6 bases from V and 6 bases from J, the junction contained 8 bases not matched to a gene. Here the CDR3 DNA reads TGCGCCAGCAGCCGTGGGAGCGGGGGTGATACGCAGTATTTT. This codes for CASSRGSGGDTQYF.

This clonotype was counted many times. This chain uses TRBV12-3 or TRBV12-4 with TRBJ2-2; tentatively, D is TRBD2 (5 bases). CDR3 length equals 15 residues. Trimming stripped 7 bases from V and 7 bases from J, with 19 bases between. CDR3 region: CASNPWGSRGGELFF. Here the CDR3 DNA reads TGTGCCAGCAACCCCTGGGGTTCCCGGGGCGGGGAGCTGTTTTTT.

This clonotype came up a few times. A much larger clone lies a single base off, so this may be a read error. CDR3 region: CASTERPSGYTF. In DNA, the CDR3 is TGTGCCAGCACGGAAAGGCCGTCGGGCTACACCTTC. The chain combines TRBV28 with TRBJ1-2; D is unresolved. Trimming removed 7 bases from V and 8 bases from J, with 14 bases in between. Germline loops: CDR1 MDHEN, CDR2 SYDVKM. The CDR3 consists of 12 residues.

This clonotype was counted ten times or more. The chain is built from TRBV6-6 and TRBJ1-3; 9 bases fit TRBD1. J gave up 4 bases and V 6 bases, and 10 bases lay outside the gene matches. The CDR3 runs to 16 residues. Per germline, CDR1 MNHNY and CDR2 SVGAGI (reference sequence). The CDR3 coding sequence is TGTGCCAGCAGCCTGAAACAGGGGGCGATCGGAAACACCATATATTTT. It codes for CASSLKQGAIGNTIYF.

This clonotype appeared many times. The chain has TRBV28 and TRBJ2-5; tentatively, D is TRBD1 (6 bases). V lost 3 bases to trimming and J lost 1 base, with 6 bases between them. Germline V lookup: CDR1 MDHEN, CDR2 SYDVKM. The CDR3 length is 13 residues. Here the CDR3 DNA reads TGTGCCAGCAGTTTCAGGGGCCAAGAGACCCAGTACTTC. Its translation: CASSFRGQETQYF.

This clonotype was detected ten times or more. CDR3 in DNA: TGCGCCAGCAGCACCGGACAGGGGAGGGATGAGCAGTTCTTC. Protein: CASSTGQGRDEQFF. The rearrangement links TRBV5-1 to TRBJ2-1, with 9 nucleotides matching TRBD1. The CDR3 is 14 residues long. The V segment lost 4 bases and the J segment 8 bases; nucleotides outside the gene matches: 7. CDR1 is SGHRS, CDR2 YFSETQ, per germline.

At least ten counts were recorded for this clonotype. The chain joins TRBV7-9 to TRBJ1-1, with D maybe TRBD1 (5 bases). The length of the CDR3 is 14 residues. V lost 3 bases and J 3 bases, leaving 11 bases between the germline ends. Germline V gene sequence: CDR1 SEHNR, CDR2 FQNEAQ (reference sequence). Here the CDR3 reads CASSFGTGYTEAFF. CDR3 DNA sequence: TGTGCCAGCAGCTTCGGGACGGGTTACACTGAAGCTTTCTTT.

This clonotype was observed many times. The chain's CDR3 is CSAFTSGGPADTQYF. The CDR3 DNA reads TGCAGTGCTTTTACTAGCGGGGGGCCGGCAGATACGCAGTATTTT. This chain connects TRBV20-1 to TRBJ2-3; 12 bases match TRBD2. The CDR3 loop spans 15 amino acids. The germline gives CDR1 DFQATT, CDR2 SNEGSKA (reference sequence). Germline trimming cut 5 bases from V and 4 bases from J; bases unmatched to any gene: 7.

This clonotype was counted ten times or more. The rearrangement joins TRBV7-9 to TRBJ2-3; TRBD1 aligns across 7 bases. With V trimmed by 6 bases and J by 0 bases, 6 bases remained unmatched. Germline V gene data show CDR1 as SEHNR and CDR2 as FQNEAQ (reference sequence). The CDR3 extends over 15 amino acids. CDR3 protein: CASSFTGASTDTQYF. The CDR3 DNA sequence: TGTGCCAGCAGTTTCACAGGGGCGAGCACAGATACGCAGTATTTT.

This clonotype was counted ten times or more. The chain combines TRBV5-1 with TRBJ2-2; no clear D. The CDR3 is 15 residues long. CDR1 is SGHRS and CDR2 is YFSETQ in the germline V gene. The ends were cut back, 2 bases at V and 2 bases at J, with 10 bases in the middle. CDR3 sequence reads: CASSFTPPNTGELFF. CDR3 nucleotides: TGCGCCAGCAGCTTCACCCCCCCTAACACCGGGGAGCTGTTTTTT.

This clonotype appeared many times. The gene calls are TRBV20-1 and TRBJ1-5, with TRBD1 matching 10 bases. The germline V gene encodes CDR1 DFQATT and CDR2 SNEGSKA (reference sequence). The CDR3 has 15 amino acids. V lost 5 bases and J lost 7; bases outside the gene matches: 11. CDR3 bases: TGCAGTGCTCTCCAGACAGGGGGCTATGGACAGCCCCAGCATTTT. Amino acid sequence: CSALQTGGYGQPQHF.

This clonotype was seen ten or more times. This rearrangement joins TRBV4-1 to TRBJ2-3; D is possibly TRBD2 (6 bases). Trimming removed 4 bases at V and 5 bases at J, with 16 bases between. Germline V gene sequence: CDR1 MGHRA, CDR2 YSYEKL. The CDR3 runs 15 residues. The DNA for the CDR3 is TGCGCCAGCAGCCTCTGGGGGGTATTTGGAGATACGCAGTATTTT. Translated, it gives CASSLWGVFGDTQYF.

The chain couples TRBV7-6 to TRBJ2-5, with 7 bases fitting TRBD1. V lost 5 bases and J lost 4; bases outside the gene matches: 10. The CDR3 is 15 amino acids. CDR1 and CDR2 (germline): SGHVS, FNYEAQ. DNA for the CDR3: TGTGCCAGCAGCCTTTTGACAGGGCGGCGAGAGACCCAGTACTTC. Translated, it gives CASSLLTGRRETQYF. Filled out from reference TRBV7-6 and TRBJ2-5, the complete variable domain reads GAGVSQSPRYKVTKRGQDVALRCDPISGHVSLYWYRQALGQGPEFLTYFNYEAQQDKSGLPNDRFSAERPEGSISTLTIQRTEQRDSAMYRCASSLLTGRRETQYFGPGTRLLVL.

In its sample, this clonotype was seen many times. The J gene is TRBJ1-2, the V gene TRBV29-1, with D hard to call. The CDR3 totals 12 residues. V was cut by 0 bases and J by 4 bases, with 6 bases left in between. Germline V gene lookup returns CDR1 SQVTM and CDR2 ANQGSEA. The CDR3 is CSVEDLVYGYTF. The DNA for the CDR3 is TGCAGCGTTGAAGATTTGGTCTATGGCTACACCTTC.

This clonotype was seen repeatedly, ten times or more. The chain uses TRBV7-2 and TRBJ2-5; TRBD2 is a possible D gene (7 bases). The CDR3 has 13 amino acids. Germline lookup yields CDR1 SGHTA and CDR2 FQGNSA. Between the trimmed V and J ends, which lost 10 bases and 7 bases, there was a span of 19 bases. CDR3 sequence: CATARVRGGTQYF. CDR3 DNA: TGTGCCACAGCAAGGGTTAGGGGGGGGACCCAGTACTTC.

This clonotype has ten or more counts. As DNA, the CDR3 is TGTGCCAGCAGTTCGGGCCCCTCTGATTCCTACAATGAGCAGTTCTTC. This translates into CASSSGPSDSYNEQFF. The chain recombines TRBV11-2 with TRBJ2-1; D remains ambiguous. The CDR3 extends over 16 amino acids. Germline CDR1 and CDR2: SGHAT and FQNNGV. The ends were cut back, 6 bases at V and 1 base at J, with 16 bases in the middle.

This clonotype was counted many times. The rearrangement uses TRBV5-1 and TRBJ2-5; 11 positions match TRBD2. CDR1 and CDR2 (germline): SGHRS, YFSETQ. Trimming removed 2 bases from V and 3 bases from J; junction bases left unmatched: 3. The CDR3 runs to 15 residues. CDR3 amino acids: CASSLSLAGEETQYF. CDR3 nucleotides: TGCGCCAGCAGCTTATCACTAGCGGGGGAAGAGACCCAGTACTTC. Looking up the rest from reference TRBV5-1 and TRBJ2-5 gives the full variable domain: KAGVTQTPRYLIKTRGQQVTLSCSPISGHRSVSWYQQTPGQGLQFLFEYFSETQRNKGNFPGRFSGRQFSNSRSEMNVSTLELGDSALYLCASSLSLAGEETQYFGPGTRLLVL.

The table lists this clonotype with many counts. The chain links TRBV4-1 to TRBJ2-2; D is undetermined. Looked up from germline, CDR1 is MGHRA and CDR2 is YSYEKL. The CDR3 runs 12 residues. V lost 2 bases, J lost 7 bases, and 5 bases lay in between. In nucleotides, the CDR3 is TGCGCCAGCAGCCAACGAAGCGGGGAGCTGTTTTTT. Translated: CASSQRSGELFF.

Points on this clonotype: This could be a read error, since a much larger clone is one nucleotide away. The chain joins TRBV7-3 to TRBJ1-1; D unresolved. The ends were cut back, 3 bases at V and 1 base at J, with 6 bases in the middle. Germline CDR1 is SGHTA and CDR2 is FQGTGA. The CDR3 length is 13 residues. In DNA form, the CDR3 reads TGTGCCAGCAGCTTCGGAAAGAACACTGAAGCTTTCTTT. It specifies CASSFGKNTEAFF.

Comments on this clonotype: A clone one base away is much larger, so this may be a read error. The genes are TRBV5-1 and TRBJ1-1; D is uncertain. Trimming shortened V by 0 bases and J by 4 bases, and 10 bases separated the two germline ends. CDR3 size: 14 residues. From germline, CDR1 is SGHRS and CDR2 YFSETQ. The CDR3 spells CASSLGKGFTEAFF. In DNA, the CDR3 is TGCGCCAGCAGCTTGGGAAAGGGATTCACTGAAGCTTTCTTT.

The V call is TRBV12-3 or TRBV12-4, the J call TRBJ1-5, with D hard to call. V lost 1 base to trimming and J lost 9 bases, with 10 bases between them. CDR3 length: 13 residues. CDR3 DNA sequence: TGTGCCAGCAGTTTAGTAAGCGGCGGGCCCCAGCATTTT. Translation gives CASSLVSGGPQHF.

This clonotype has at least ten counts. One junction end disagrees with the germline gene, perhaps due to a read error. The chain recombines TRBV20-1 with TRBJ1-6; D is unresolved. Germline V lookup: CDR1 DFQATT, CDR2 SNEGSKA (reference sequence). The CDR3 is 13 residues long. In nucleotides, the CDR3 is TGCAGTGCCATAGAGGACTATAATTCACCCCTCAACTTT. It yields the protein CSAIEDYNSPLNF.

With respect to this clonotype: A much bigger clone sits one base away, suggesting this may be a read error. The genes are TRBV6-5 and TRBJ2-5; a possible D gene is TRBD2 (7 bases). CDR3 length: 14 amino acids. Germline CDR1 reads MNHEY; CDR2 reads SVGAGI. The CDR3 is CASSYGGGQETQNF. The CDR3 DNA reads as TGTGCCAGCAGTTACGGGGGGGGACAAGAGACCCAGAACTTC.

This clonotype was recorded many times. Here the CDR3 reads CASSGVADTQYF. CDR3 sequence (DNA): TGCGCCAGCAGCGGGGTAGCAGATACGCAGTATTTT. The chain joins TRBV5-1 to TRBJ2-3; D is unclear. Looked up from germline, CDR1 is SGHRS and CDR2 is YFSETQ. This CDR3 has 12 amino acids. Deletions cut 4 bases from V and 4 bases from J, with 7 bases between.

This clonotype was seen at least ten times. For the CDR3, the DNA is TGTGCCAGCAGCGTAGCCGGGGGACCTCGTAATGAGCAGTTCTTC. Protein sequence: CASSVAGGPRNEQFF. The chain recombines TRBV9 with TRBJ2-1, with a tentative D call TRBD2 (6 bases). V dropped 0 bases and J dropped 7 bases, with 14 bases sitting between them. The germline gives CDR1 SGDLS, CDR2 YYNGEE. This CDR3 is built from 15 residues.

The table lists this clonotype with many counts. V usage is TRBV4-1 and J usage is TRBJ2-1; TRBD2 matches 9 bases. Unmatched junction bases numbered 7, after V lost 4 bases and J lost 3 bases. The CDR3 totals 16 residues. Germline V lookup: CDR1 MGHRA, CDR2 YSYEKL. This chain's CDR3 is CASSRGSGGLYNEQFF. The CDR3 DNA reads as TGCGCCAGCAGCCGCGGTAGCGGGGGACTCTACAATGAGCAGTTCTTC.

In its sample, this clonotype was seen a few times. The chain links TRBV4-1 to TRBJ2-1; 9 bases are a match to TRBD1. CDR1 and CDR2 from the germline V gene are MGHRA and YSYEKL. The CDR3 is 17 amino acids. J gave up 3 bases and V 4 bases, and 10 bases lay outside the gene matches. The CDR3 is CASSPRDSGQGYNEQFF. The CDR3 DNA sequence: TGCGCCAGCAGCCCAAGGGATTCGGGACAGGGCTACAATGAGCAGTTCTTC.

This clonotype was detected many times. The gene calls are TRBV5-1 and TRBJ2-5; no firm D call. The length of the CDR3 is 15 residues. Germline loops: CDR1 SGHRS, CDR2 YFSETQ. V was trimmed by 0 bases and J by 2 bases, leaving 11 bases between them. DNA for the CDR3: TGCGCCAGCAGCTTGGGTCGGCAGCTACAAGAGACCCAGTACTTC. Translation: CASSLGRQLQETQYF. Using reference TRBV5-1 and TRBJ2-5 for the parts outside the CDR3, the full variable domain is KAGVTQTPRYLIKTRGQQVTLSCSPISGHRSVSWYQQTPGQGLQFLFEYFSETQRNKGNFPGRFSGRQFSNSRSEMNVSTLELGDSALYLCASSLGRQLQETQYFGPGTRLLVL.

This clonotype was recorded at least ten times. V usage is TRBV20-1 and J usage is TRBJ1-2; no reliable D call. V dropped 3 bases and J dropped 8 bases, with 16 bases sitting between them. The germline V gene has CDR1 DFQATT and CDR2 SNEGSKA (reference sequence). The CDR3 loop spans 13 amino acids. The CDR3 reads CSARGGRTGGYTF. DNA for the CDR3: TGCAGTGCTAGGGGCGGGCGAACGGGAGGCTACACCTTC.

This clonotype showed up many times. With a much larger clone just one base away, this may be a read error. This chain joins TRBV4-1 and TRBJ2-2; the match to TRBD2 covers 7 bases. The CDR3 has 16 residues. Trimming at V came to 1 base and at J to 0 bases, leaving 2 bases not matched to a gene. The germline V gene encodes CDR1 MGHRA and CDR2 YSYEKL. The CDR3 DNA reads TGCGCCAGCAGCCAAGGGCGGGGGACGAACACCGGGGAGCTGTTTTTT. Translated: CASSQGRGTNTGELFF.

Comments on this clonotype: This may stem from a read error, because a much larger clone lies one nucleotide away. The rearrangement uses TRBV7-9 and TRBJ2-2; weak D call: TRBD2 (6 bases). CDR1 is SEHNR, CDR2 FQNEAQ, per germline (reference sequence). V lost 7 bases and J 4 bases, leaving 16 bases between the germline ends. The CDR3 totals 15 residues. The CDR3: CASNTNGGTTGELFF. The CDR3, as DNA: TGTGCCAGCAACACCAACGGGGGAACCACCGGGGAGCTGTTTTTT.